Listed below are T cell receptor beta chains from one sample, sequenced in a study of T cell responses to AZD1222 COVID-19 vaccine. Repertoires were generated with immunoSEQ multiplex PCR, while TCRdb's copy carries only in-frame clones and drops some. The data contain about 150,000 clones, 88% of them seen just once; the ten biggest clones take up approximately 7.2%. Material: peripheral blood, obtained after recovery from COVID-19. The receptors were gathered from an adult who had recovered from COVID-19. Both conserved end residues are part of each CDR3. The D gene is left open where the match is weak. Not all rows give a size; the values are once, few, many and, for expanded clones, a class.

clone size,J gene,D gene,V gene,CDR3 protein,CDR3 DNA
NA,TRBJ1-6,NA,TRBV7-8,CASSLVTAALGSPLHF,TGTGCCAGCAGCTTAGTGACGGCGGCCTTGGGTTCACCCCTCCACTTT
NA,TRBJ2-2,TRBD1,TRBV7-2,CASSLEGQGAAGELFF,TGTGCCAGCAGCTTAGAGGGACAGGGGGCAGCCGGGGAGCTGTTTTTT
NA,TRBJ2-2,NA,TRBV5-4,CASSLELNTGELFF,TGTGCCAGCAGCTTAGAACTGAACACCGGGGAGCTGTTTTTT
NA,TRBJ2-6,NA,TRBV15,CATSSMGPGANVLTF,TGTGCCACCAGCTCGATGGGGCCAGGGGCCAACGTCCTGACTTTC
NA,TRBJ2-7,TRBD2,TRBV28,CASSLPLGVLAEFSYEQYF,TGTGCCAGCAGCTTACCCCTCGGGGTACTAGCGGAGTTCTCCTACGAGCAGTACTTC
NA,TRBJ2-2,NA,TRBV18,CASSPPGDRTGELFF,TGTGCCAGCTCACCACCGGGGGACCGCACCGGGGAGCTGTTTTTT
NA,TRBJ1-3,NA,TRBV28,CASTERISGNTIYF,TGTGCCAGCACCGAAAGGATTTCTGGAAACACCATATATTTT
NA,TRBJ2-7,NA,TRBV4-2,CASSQDEVQGLEQYF,TGTGCCAGCAGCCAAGATGAAGTACAGGGCCTCGAGCAGTACTTC
NA,TRBJ2-2,TRBD2,TRBV7-3,CASSFSAGSNTGELFF,TGTGCCAGCAGCTTTTCAGCGGGATCGAACACCGGGGAGCTGTTTTTT
NA,TRBJ2-7,NA,TRBV19,CASSIGRALDGQYF,TGTGCCAGTAGTATCGGCAGGGCACTGGACGGGCAGTACTTC
NA,TRBJ1-1,NA,TRBV12-3/TRBV12-4,CASSQGAEAFF,TGTGCCAGCAGTCAAGGGGCTGAAGCTTTCTTT
NA,TRBJ1-4,NA,TRBV7-8,CASSLVQGEKLFF,TGTGCCAGCAGCTTAGTACAGGGCGAAAAACTGTTTTTT
NA,TRBJ2-2,TRBD1,TRBV5-5,CASSWGQGASTGELFF,TGTGCCAGCAGCTGGGGACAGGGGGCGAGCACCGGGGAGCTGTTTTTT
few,TRBJ2-1,NA,TRBV7-9,CASTPLSYNEQFF,TGTGCCAGCACCCCCCTCTCCTACAATGAGCAGTTCTTC
NA,TRBJ2-7,TRBD1,TRBV28,CASSPPGQRSYEQYF,TGTGCCAGCAGTCCCCCGGGACAGAGGAGTTACGAGCAGTACTTC
NA,TRBJ1-3,NA,TRBV7-2,CASSTLVGNTIYF,TGTGCCAGCAGCACACTTGTAGGAAACACCATATATTTT
NA,TRBJ1-4,TRBD1,TRBV18,CASSDRDGEKLFF,TGTGCCAGCTCGGACAGGGACGGTGAAAAACTGTTTTTT